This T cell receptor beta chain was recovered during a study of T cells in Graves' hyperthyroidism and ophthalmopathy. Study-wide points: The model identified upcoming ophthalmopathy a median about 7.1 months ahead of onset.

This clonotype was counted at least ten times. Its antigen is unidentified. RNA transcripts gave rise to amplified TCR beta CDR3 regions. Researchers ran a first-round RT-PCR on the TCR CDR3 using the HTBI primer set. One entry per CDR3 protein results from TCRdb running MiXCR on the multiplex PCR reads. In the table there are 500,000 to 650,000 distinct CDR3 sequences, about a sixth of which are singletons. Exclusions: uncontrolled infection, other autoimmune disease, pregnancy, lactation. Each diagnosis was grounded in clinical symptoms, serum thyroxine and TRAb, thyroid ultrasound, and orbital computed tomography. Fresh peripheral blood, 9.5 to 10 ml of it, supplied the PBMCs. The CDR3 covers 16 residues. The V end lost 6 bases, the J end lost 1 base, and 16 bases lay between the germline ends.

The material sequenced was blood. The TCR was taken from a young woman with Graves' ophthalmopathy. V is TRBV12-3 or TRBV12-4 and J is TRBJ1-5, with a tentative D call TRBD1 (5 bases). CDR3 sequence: CASSRGQYPSNQPQHF. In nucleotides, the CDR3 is TGTGCCAGCAGCCGAGGACAATACCCGAGCAATCAGCCCCAGCATTTT.